A single sample is the source of the 21 T cell receptor beta chains below, sequenced in a study of brain T cells in children with intractable seizures. Measured with immunoSEQ multiplex PCR; TCRdb has only the in-frame clones, and not every one. The table lists around 80,000 clones, under 95% of them singletons. This sample comprised peripheral blood, obtained at surgery. The receptor source for this set is a girl aged 2-10 years with Rasmussen encephalitis and intractable seizures.

This sequence joins TRBV5-4 and TRBJ2-3; tentative D call: TRBD1 (5 bases). This CDR3 is 17 amino acids long. Germline V CDR1 and CDR2: SGHNT, YYREEE (reference sequence). The V end lost 4 bases, the J end lost 0 bases, and 18 bases lay between the germline ends. The CDR3: CASSPSPAGISTDTQYF. The CDR3 coding sequence is TGTGCCAGCAGCCCATCCCCGGCAGGGATTAGCACAGATACGCAGTATTTT.

The V gene is TRBV3-1 (or the pseudogene TRBV3-2), the J gene TRBJ1-2; TRBD1 might be the D (5 bases). The germline V and J ends were trimmed by 1 base and 5 bases, with 11 bases remaining between them. The V gene's germline CDR1 is LGHDT and CDR2 YNNKEL (reference sequence). The CDR3 spans 14 residues. The CDR3 spells CASSQASGAYGYTF. The CDR3 nucleotides are TGTGCCAGCAGCCAAGCCTCCGGGGCGTATGGCTACACCTTC.

The gene calls are TRBV27 and TRBJ2-7, with 9 bases that match TRBD2. Germline trimming cut 5 bases from V and 4 bases from J; bases unmatched to any gene: 12. Per the germline V gene, CDR1 is MNHEY and CDR2 is SMNVEV (reference sequence). This CDR3 spans 16 amino acids. The CDR3 here is CASSPLAGTTGYEQYF. The CDR3 coding sequence is TGTGCCAGCAGTCCCCTAGCGGGAACGACGGGATACGAGCAGTACTTC.

V and J are TRBV7-2 and TRBJ2-3; 9 bases line up with TRBD2. The germline CDR1 and CDR2 sequences are SGHTA and FQGNSA. The CDR3 spans 14 residues. V lost 8 bases, J lost 6 bases, and 9 bases stayed unmatched. CDR3 in amino acids: CASLKGSGRDTQYF. CDR3 sequence (DNA): TGTGCCAGCCTCAAAGGGAGCGGGAGGGATACGCAGTATTTT.

The chain employs TRBV12-3 or TRBV12-4 and TRBJ1-3; no clear D gene. This CDR3 comprises 12 residues. Trimming stripped 4 bases from V and 2 bases from J, with 3 bases between. The CDR3 region has the DNA TGTGCCAGCAGTTACCCTGGAAACACCATATATTTT. Translated: CASSYPGNTIYF.

This sequence joins TRBV7-9 and TRBJ2-3; a possible D gene is TRBD1 (6 bases). Trimming pared 3 bases from V and 4 bases from J, leaving 17 bases between. The CDR3 length is 16 residues. The germline V gene encodes CDR1 SEHNR and CDR2 FQNEAQ (reference sequence). CDR3 in DNA: TGTGCCAGCAGCTTGGGACACGGAGCACCCCCAGATACGCAGTATTTT. Translated, it gives CASSLGHGAPPDTQYF.

The chain couples TRBV12-3 or TRBV12-4 to TRBJ2-1; D may be TRBD1 or TRBD2 (6 bases each). The length of the CDR3 is 13 residues. V was trimmed by 2 bases and J by 9 bases, leaving 11 bases between them. CDR3 bases: TGTGCCAGCAGTTTACGGGGGCGAAGTGAGCAGTTCTTC. This translates into CASSLRGRSEQFF.

The chain has TRBV5-6 and TRBJ1-6, with a tentative D call TRBD1 (6 bases). The V end lost 1 base, the J end lost 4 bases, and 21 bases lay between the germline ends. The germline gives CDR1 SGHDT, CDR2 YYEEEE. The CDR3 has 19 amino acids. The CDR3 DNA reads TGTGCCAGCAGCTTGTGGGGGCCCTTTATTTTTCCATATAATTCACCCCTCCACTTT. Translation: CASSLWGPFIFPYNSPLHF.

V gene TRBV4-1 combines with J gene TRBJ2-7; TRBD2 aligns across 10 bases. Germline V gene sequence: CDR1 MGHRA, CDR2 YSYEKL. Trimming removed 0 bases from V and 0 bases from J; junction bases left unmatched: 2. The CDR3 extends over 16 amino acids. The CDR3 region is CASSQEAGGPSYEQYF. In nucleotides, the CDR3 is TGCGCCAGCAGCCAAGAAGCGGGGGGGCCCTCCTACGAGCAGTACTTC.

The chain recombines TRBV19 with TRBJ2-6; D gene ambiguous. The CDR3 spans 15 residues. Germline CDR1 and CDR2: LNHDA and SQIVND (reference sequence). V gave up 4 bases and J gave up 0 bases, with 7 bases separating them. CDR3 amino acids: CASSTPRSGANVLTF. The DNA for the CDR3 is TGTGCCAGTAGTACGCCACGCTCTGGGGCCAACGTCCTGACTTTC.

The chain recombines TRBV27 with TRBJ1-1; possibly TRBD1 for D (6 bases). V gave up 8 bases and J gave up 0 bases, with 13 bases separating them. CDR1 and CDR2 from the germline V gene are MNHEY and SMNVEV (reference sequence). The CDR3 is 14 amino acids. CDR3 sequence (DNA): TGTGCCAGCGGGATAGGACAGTTGAACACTGAAGCTTTCTTT. Its protein is CASGIGQLNTEAFF.

V usage is TRBV19 and J usage is TRBJ1-1; possible D gene TRBD1, 5 bases. The CDR3 length is 15 residues. V gave up 3 bases and J gave up 4 bases, with 15 bases separating them. The germline V gene encodes CDR1 LNHDA and CDR2 SQIVND (reference sequence). The CDR3 sequence: CASSISPRGATEAFF. The CDR3 DNA reads as TGTGCCAGTAGTATTAGTCCCCGGGGCGCCACTGAAGCTTTCTTT.

The V gene is TRBV9, the J gene TRBJ1-6; D not certain. This CDR3 has 17 residues. From germline, CDR1 is SGDLS and CDR2 YYNGEE. The V end lost 0 bases, the J end lost 3 bases, and 13 bases lay between the germline ends. This chain's CDR3 is CASSVGPRIHYNSPLHF. The CDR3 DNA is TGTGCCAGCAGCGTAGGGCCCAGGATTCACTATAATTCACCCCTCCACTTT.

The chain employs TRBV12-5 and TRBJ2-5; TRBD2 agrees at 11 bases. Germline CDR1 LGHNT, CDR2 FRNRAP. V shed 1 base, J shed 4 bases, and the junction held 2 bases outside the gene matches. This CDR3 is built from 15 residues. CDR3 amino acids: CASGLGLAGRETQYF. CDR3 bases: TGTGCTAGTGGTTTGGGACTAGCGGGACGAGAGACCCAGTACTTC.

This chain uses TRBV7-6 with TRBJ1-3; no clear D. CDR3 length: 16 amino acids. V dropped 1 base and J dropped 4 bases, with 14 bases sitting between them. Germline lookup yields CDR1 SGHVS and CDR2 FNYEAQ. The CDR3 sequence is CASSLEVGGSGNTIYF. CDR3 coding DNA: TGTGCCAGCAGCTTAGAGGTTGGAGGGTCCGGAAACACCATATATTTT. Together with reference TRBV7-6 and TRBJ1-3, the CDR3 gives the full variable domain: GAGVSQSPRYKVTKRGQDVALRCDPISGHVSLYWYRQALGQGPEFLTYFNYEAQQDKSGLPNDRFSAERPEGSISTLTIQRTEQRDSAMYRCASSLEVGGSGNTIYFGEGSWLTVV.

The CDR3 loop is CASSPRNYGYTF. The CDR3 nucleotides read TGTGCCAGCAGCCCCAGGAACTATGGCTACACCTTC. The chain has TRBV13 and TRBJ1-2; D is unclear. V shed 5 bases and J shed 2 bases, with 6 bases lying between them. The germline CDR1 and CDR2 sequences are PRHDT and FYEKMQ (reference sequence). The CDR3 extends over 12 amino acids.

This clone was seen a handful of times. The CDR3 bases are TGTGCCTGGAGTGTAGAGGTTGACTCACCCCTCCACTTT. Its protein product is CAWSVEVDSPLHF. The rearrangement joins TRBV30 to TRBJ1-6; D is undetermined. Germline values: CDR1 GTSNPN, CDR2 SVGIG (reference sequence). The CDR3 has 13 residues. Deletions cut 0 bases from V and 10 bases from J, with 10 bases between.

This chain uses TRBV11-2 with TRBJ1-3, with 9 positions matching TRBD1. Per germline, CDR1 SGHAT and CDR2 FQNNGV. The J segment lost 8 bases and the V segment lost 2 bases, leaving 4 bases of the junction unmatched. The CDR3 loop spans 14 amino acids. The CDR3: CASSLTGGRDTIYF. The DNA for the CDR3 is TGTGCCAGCAGCTTAACAGGGGGCAGGGACACCATATATTTT.

CDR3 coding DNA: TGTGCCAGCAGCGTAGGGCAGGGCGGGATCGGGGAGCTGTTTTTT. Translation: CASSVGQGGIGELFF. V gene TRBV9 combines with J gene TRBJ2-2; D possibly corresponds to TRBD2 (6 bases). The germline V and J ends were trimmed by 0 bases and 7 bases, with 13 bases remaining between them. This CDR3 is built from 15 residues. Per germline, CDR1 SGDLS and CDR2 YYNGEE.

The chain joins TRBV6-5 to TRBJ1-6; 7 bases map to TRBD1. Per the germline V gene, CDR1 is MNHEY and CDR2 is SVGAGI. The ends lost 2 bases at V and 9 bases at J; junction bases unmatched: 1. The CDR3 has 13 residues. DNA for the CDR3: TGTGCCAGCAGTTACGGACAGGTTTCACCCCTCCACTTT. As protein: CASSYGQVSPLHF.

This clone turned up a few times. This chain uses TRBV28 with TRBJ1-6; the D gene is possibly TRBD1 (5 bases). The CDR3 contains 13 residues. Looked up from germline, CDR1 is MDHEN and CDR2 is SYDVKM. Trimming left V 7 bases short and J 15 bases short, with 19 bases between. The CDR3 region is CASMARDRARLHF. The CDR3 bases are TGTGCCAGCATGGCTCGGGACCGGGCCCGCCTCCACTTT.